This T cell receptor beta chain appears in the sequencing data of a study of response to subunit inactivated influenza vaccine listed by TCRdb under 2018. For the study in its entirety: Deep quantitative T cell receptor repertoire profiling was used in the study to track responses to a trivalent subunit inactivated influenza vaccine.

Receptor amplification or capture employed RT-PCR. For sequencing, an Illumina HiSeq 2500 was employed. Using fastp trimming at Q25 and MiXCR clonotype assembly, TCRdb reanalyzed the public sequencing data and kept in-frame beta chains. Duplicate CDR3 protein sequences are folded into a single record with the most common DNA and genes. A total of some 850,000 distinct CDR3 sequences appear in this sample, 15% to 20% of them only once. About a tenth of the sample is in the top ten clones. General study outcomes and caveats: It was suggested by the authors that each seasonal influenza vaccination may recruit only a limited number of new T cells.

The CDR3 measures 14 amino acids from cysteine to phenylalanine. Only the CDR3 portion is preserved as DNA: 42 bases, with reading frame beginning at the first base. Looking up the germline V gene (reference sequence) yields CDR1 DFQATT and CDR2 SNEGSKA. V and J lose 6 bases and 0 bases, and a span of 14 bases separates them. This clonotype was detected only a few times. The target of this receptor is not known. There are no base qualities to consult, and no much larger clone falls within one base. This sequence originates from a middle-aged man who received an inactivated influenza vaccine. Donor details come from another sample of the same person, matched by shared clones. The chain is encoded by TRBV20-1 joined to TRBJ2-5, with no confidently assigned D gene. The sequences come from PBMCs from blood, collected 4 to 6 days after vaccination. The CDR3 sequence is CSATPARDQETQYF. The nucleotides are TGCAGTGCCACTCCAGCTAGAGACCAAGAGACCCAGTACTTC.